What follows describes a single T cell receptor (beta chain). The target antigen is unknown. The data were produced by immunoSEQ multiplex PCR, yet TCRdb's version contains in-frame clones alone and is incomplete. The data contain a few hundred thousand clones, around 86% of them singletons. This entry belongs to a study of cytomegalovirus exposure and HLA in healthy donors. The V segment lost 4 bases and the J segment 0 bases; nucleotides outside the gene matches: 5. Germline loops: CDR1 SQVTM, CDR2 ANQGSEA. The CDR3 sequence is 15 residues long. Notes on the study in general: According to the study, roughly 160 TCR beta chains were cytomegalovirus-associated. First-cohort TCR clusters tended to co-occur in the 130 or so validation repertoires, a later analysis found.

The chain is built from TRBV29-1 and TRBJ2-4, with 8 nucleotides matching TRBD1. Specimen: PBMCs. This clonotype was sampled from a woman younger than 30 in good health and CMV-seronegative. CDR3 DNA sequence: TGCAGCGTTGGCCCAGGGGGCCTAGCCAAAAACATTCAGTACTTC. Amino acid sequence: CSVGPGGLAKNIQYF.